This T cell receptor (beta chain) was recovered during a study of blood T cell repertoires in COVID-19. Overall study context: Sample material is recorded as cDNA or gDNA derived from T cells, B-cell-depleted T cells, or PBMCs.

The CDR3 is made up of 13 amino acids. Losses at the gene ends were 6 bases for V and 5 bases for J; bases not matched to a gene: 3. The germline V gene has CDR1 MNHEY and CDR2 SVGAGI. This clone was observed a few times. Clones were sequenced by immunoSEQ multiplex PCR, and TCRdb holds only the in-frame ones, with some missing. The top ten clones hold roughly 7% of a sample with 31,000 or so clones, about 85% of them seen once. This TCR derives from a human donor in a cohort sampled during active COVID-19. This chain links TRBV6-5 with TRBJ2-5; 10 nucleotides align to TRBD1. The sample consisted of peripheral blood. CDR3 in DNA: TGTGCCAGCAGGGGGGACAGGGGTGAGACCCAGTACTTC. It translates to CASRGDRGETQYF.